The 9 T cell receptor beta chains in this list originate from one sample, sequenced in a study of human T cells and chemical hapten exposure. TCRdb itself ran the RACE reads through MiXCR, one entry per CDR3 protein. The sample holds more than 250,000 distinct CDR3 sequences, 7.5% to 9% seen once. Time point indicated: pre-sensitization, week 0. The treatment is: therapeutic diphenylcyclopropenone sensitization with weekly scalp DPC. The sequencing here drew on whole blood, taken in connection with sensitization to the hapten diphenylcyclopropenone (DPC). These receptors originate from a woman between 40 and 50 years old with alopecia areata. Some clones in this sample may be carry-over from other donors' samples.

The sample holds a few counts of this clonotype. The chain employs TRBV4-1 and TRBJ1-6; D remains ambiguous. Trimming cost V 1 base and J 6 bases, with 7 bases left between them. The CDR3 length is 14 residues. CDR1 is MGHRA and CDR2 is YSYEKL in the germline V gene. CDR3 DNA: TGCGCCAGCAGCCAAGTGGACGGTAATTCACCCCTCCACTTT. It codes for CASSQVDGNSPLHF.

V is TRBV12-3 or TRBV12-4 and J is TRBJ2-3, with D perhaps given as TRBD1 or TRBD2 (5 bases each). The CDR3 runs to 15 residues. With 7 bases removed from V and 2 bases from J, the gap between germline ends came to 16 bases. In DNA form, the CDR3 reads TGTGCCAGCACGGGCCGGGACGGAGCCACAGATACGCAGTATTTT. Translation: CASTGRDGATDTQYF.

The genes are TRBV20-1 and TRBJ2-2; 10 bases fit TRBD1. This CDR3 is 14 amino acids long. Trimming took 1 base from V and 4 from J; bases not matched to a gene: 0. Germline V lookup: CDR1 DFQATT, CDR2 SNEGSKA (reference sequence). Here the CDR3 DNA reads TGCAGTGCTAGAGGGACAGGGGGCACCGGGGAGCTGTTTTTT. It is translated as CSARGTGGTGELFF.

The chain is built from TRBV5-4 and TRBJ2-3; D ambiguous. V lost 0 bases to trimming and J lost 1 base, with 12 bases between them. CDR1 is SGHNT and CDR2 is YYREEE in the germline V gene (reference sequence). The CDR3 is 16 residues long. CDR3 coding DNA: TGTGCCAGCAGCTTGGTACTAAATAGTGGCACAGATACGCAGTATTTT. It is translated as CASSLVLNSGTDTQYF.

This clonotype was observed a few times. V and J are TRBV20-1 and TRBJ2-3, with 11 nucleotides matching TRBD2. J was trimmed by 4 bases and V by 3 bases; bases with no gene match: 12. The CDR3 has 17 amino acids. Germline values: CDR1 DFQATT, CDR2 SNEGSKA (reference sequence). CDR3 in DNA: TGCAGTGCTAGGCCTATTACCGGACTAGCGGGCCCAGATACGCAGTATTTT. Its translation is CSARPITGLAGPDTQYF.

As concerns this clonotype: This may be a read error: a much more frequent sequence differs by one nucleotide. This sequence joins TRBV18 and TRBJ1-1; D not certain. CDR1 is KGHSH, CDR2 LQKENI, per germline. The CDR3 has 13 residues. CDR3: CASSPSGVREASF. The CDR3, as DNA: TGTGCCAGCTCACCCAGCGGGGTGCGGGAAGCTTCCTTT.

The rearrangement joins TRBV7-9 to TRBJ2-7; 10 bases match TRBD1. Losses at the gene ends were 8 bases for V and 7 bases for J; bases not matched to a gene: 11. CDR1 and CDR2 (germline): SEHNR, FQNEAQ (reference sequence). The CDR3 spans 14 residues. The CDR3, as DNA: TGTGCCAGCCGTTCGGGACAGGGGCCCCTGGAGCAGTACTTC. It is translated as CASRSGQGPLEQYF. The full variable domain, completed using reference TRBV7-9 and TRBJ2-7, is DTGVSQNPRHKITKRGQNVTFRCDPISEHNRLYWYRQTLGQGPEFLTYFQNEAQLEKSRLLSDRFSAERPKGSFSTLEIQRTEQGDSAMYLCASRSGQGPLEQYFGPGTRLTVT.

This chain connects TRBV9 to TRBJ2-3, with no clear D. Per the germline V gene, CDR1 is SGDLS and CDR2 is YYNGEE. The CDR3 runs 14 residues. V was trimmed by 5 bases and J by 6 bases, leaving 16 bases between them. The CDR3 loop is CASSNDGGADTQYF. The DNA of the CDR3 is TGTGCCAGCAGTAACGACGGTGGCGCGGATACGCAGTATTTT.

This clonotype has a handful of counts. The CDR3 loop reads CAWSRTSGRADTQYF. In DNA form, the CDR3 reads TGTGCCTGGAGTCGGACTAGCGGGAGGGCCGATACGCAGTATTTT. V and J are TRBV30 and TRBJ2-3, with 15 bases fitting TRBD2. J gave up 6 bases and V 2 bases, and 3 bases lay outside the gene matches. The V gene's germline CDR1 is GTSNPN and CDR2 SVGIG (reference sequence). The CDR3 is 15 amino acids.